This entry describes one TCR beta chain. What it binds is unknown. The sample comes from a study of OX40 agonist ivuxolimab in advanced cancers. Study details: The study enrolled dose-escalation patients with hepatocellular carcinoma, melanoma, renal cell or head and neck cancer. Notes on the study in general: Antigen specificity remained undetermined for the expanded peripheral T cells.

On cycle 4 day 1 and cycle 7 day 1, as well as at baseline, blood was sampled. Assay used: immunoSEQ multiplex PCR; TCRdb lists only in-frame clones, some missing. The sample has about 70,000 clones; 89% are singletons. With 7 bases removed from V and 0 bases from J, the gap between germline ends came to 13 bases. The CDR3 sequence is 14 residues long. CDR1 and CDR2 from the germline V gene are SQVTM and ANQGSEA. This receptor was identified in an adult with an advanced solid tumor such as melanoma, head and neck, liver or kidney cancer. The sequenced sample was CD4+ or CD8+ T cells sorted from blood, obtained in a trial of the OX40 agonist ivuxolimab. The chain links TRBV29-1 to TRBJ2-1; D is uncertain. CDR3 nucleotide sequence: TGCAGCGCCACCGGGTCCAGCTCCTACAATGAGCAGTTCTTC. Translating gives CSATGSSSYNEQFF.